Below, 17 T cell receptor beta chains from the same sample are listed, as sequenced in a study of T cells in Graves' hyperthyroidism and ophthalmopathy. Amplified regions were TCR beta CDR3 sequences from RNA transcripts. Researchers ran a first-round RT-PCR on the TCR CDR3 using the HTBI primer set. From the multiplex PCR reads, TCRdb called clonotypes with MiXCR, one entry per CDR3 protein. This sample has a few hundred thousand distinct CDR3 sequences, with roughly 22% found just once. The sequencing input was blood. The receptors stem from a woman aged 70-85 years with Graves' ophthalmopathy.

The gene calls are TRBV15 and TRBJ2-5; 7 bases line up with TRBD1. This CDR3 has 17 residues. V gave up 0 bases and J gave up 8 bases; unmatched junction bases: 15. The germline CDR1 and CDR2 sequences are LNHNV and YYDKDF (reference sequence). CDR3 sequence: CATSRDYRGWIGETQYF. In nucleotides, the CDR3 is TGTGCCACCAGCAGAGATTACAGGGGCTGGATTGGAGAAACCCAGTACTTC.

Only a few counts were recorded for this clonotype. Compared with germline, one end of the junction differs, possibly owing to a read error. The chain links TRBV7-8 to TRBJ2-3; 14 positions match TRBD2. The CDR3 has 17 residues. The germline CDR1 and CDR2 sequences are SGHVS and FQNEAQ. The CDR3 spells CASSLTRLAGGTGTQYF. The CDR3 nucleotides are TGTGCCAGCAGCCTTACTCGACTAGCGGGAGGGACAGGTACGCAGTATTTT.

This chain connects TRBV6-1 to TRBJ2-7; the D gene is possibly TRBD1 (5 bases). Germline V lookup: CDR1 MNHNS, CDR2 SASEGT. This CDR3 comprises 15 residues. Trimming took off 6 bases at V and 2 bases at J, with 17 bases between the two ends. This CDR3 is CASRVGAVMTYEQYF. The CDR3 DNA follows: TGTGCCAGCAGAGTAGGGGCCGTCATGACCTACGAGCAGTACTTC.

This clonotype occurred many times. The rearrangement uses TRBV19 and TRBJ1-2; D is ambiguous. Trimming took off 5 bases at V and 6 bases at J, with 13 bases between the two ends. The CDR3 spans 13 residues. Germline V gives CDR1 LNHDA, CDR2 SQIVND (reference sequence). The CDR3 loop is CASSFADFDGYTF. CDR3 in DNA: TGTGCCAGTAGTTTTGCAGATTTCGATGGCTACACCTTC.

This clonotype occurred many times. The gene calls are TRBV3-1 and TRBJ1-2; possibly TRBD1 for D (5 bases). The CDR3 totals 12 residues. Trimming took off 4 bases at V and 4 bases at J, with 7 bases between the two ends. Germline loops: CDR1 LGHDT, CDR2 YNNKEL (reference sequence). CDR3 coding DNA: TGTGCCAGCAGCCCGGGACTCTATGGCTACACCTTC. This encodes CASSPGLYGYTF.

In its sample, this clonotype was seen a few times. The chain joins TRBV9 to TRBJ2-5, with D perhaps matching TRBD2 (6 bases). The germline V gene encodes CDR1 SGDLS and CDR2 YYNGEE. The CDR3 covers 16 residues. V lost 0 bases to trimming and J lost 2 bases, with 14 bases between them. As DNA, the CDR3 is TGTGCCAGCAGCGTAGGTAGCGGAGGAGCACAAGAGACCCAGTACTTC. Protein: CASSVGSGGAQETQYF.

The chain uses TRBV12-3 or TRBV12-4 and TRBJ2-3; 8 nucleotides agree with TRBD2. V gave up 6 bases and J gave up 5 bases; unmatched junction bases: 19. This CDR3 is built from 18 residues. Here the CDR3 DNA reads TGTGCCAGCAGCCGTAGGGAAGGCGGGAGGCCACTATTAGATACGCAGTATTTT. Translating it yields CASSRREGGRPLLDTQYF.

V and J are TRBV28 and TRBJ1-5; D may be TRBD1 (6 bases). CDR1 is MDHEN and CDR2 is SYDVKM in the germline V gene. The CDR3 is 12 residues long. Trimming took off 6 bases at V and 8 bases at J, with 11 bases between the two ends. The DNA of the CDR3 is TGTGCCAGCAGACAGGGCTCGAAGCCCCAGCATTTT. Its translation is CASRQGSKPQHF.

The chain has TRBV20-1 and TRBJ1-3; maybe TRBD1 (5 bases). The CDR3 totals 14 residues. V lost 0 bases, J lost 4 bases, and 10 bases lay in between. Germline V gives CDR1 DFQATT, CDR2 SNEGSKA (reference sequence). The chain's CDR3 is CSARDAGPGNTIYF. DNA for the CDR3: TGCAGTGCTAGAGATGCGGGGCCGGGAAACACCATATATTTT.

This clonotype was seen more than once but under ten times. The chain employs TRBV7-3 and TRBJ2-2, with 10 bases fitting TRBD2. Germline values: CDR1 SGHTA, CDR2 FQGTGA. With V trimmed by 2 bases and J by 3 bases, 9 bases remained unmatched. CDR3 length: 18 amino acids. CDR3: CASSLDSGTSVYTGELFF. The CDR3 DNA is TGTGCCAGCAGCTTAGATTCAGGGACTAGCGTTTACACCGGGGAGCTGTTTTTT.

The chain couples TRBV28 to TRBJ1-6; perhaps TRBD1 as D (5 bases). There are 15 residues in the CDR3. Germline CDR1 MDHEN, CDR2 SYDVKM. Trimming cost V 3 bases and J 7 bases, with 13 bases left between them. The CDR3 sequence is CASSFARALNSPLHF. The CDR3 DNA sequence: TGTGCCAGCAGTTTCGCCAGGGCATTAAATTCACCCCTCCACTTT. Complete variable domain (other parts from reference TRBV28 and TRBJ1-6): DVKVTQSSRYLVKRTGEKVFLECVQDMDHENMFWYRQDPGLGLRLIYFSYDVKMKEKGDIPEGYSVSREKKERFSLILESASTNQTSMYLCASSFARALNSPLHFGNGTRLTVT.

This clonotype showed up many times. V usage is TRBV11-2 and J usage is TRBJ2-1; D is possibly TRBD1 (6 bases). From germline, CDR1 is SGHAT and CDR2 FQNNGV. This CDR3 region has 15 residues. The ends were cut back, 5 bases at V and 8 bases at J, with 19 bases in the middle. The CDR3 reads CASSPLGAGLDEQFF. CDR3 nucleotides: TGTGCCAGCAGCCCCCTGGGGGCAGGGCTGGATGAGCAGTTCTTC. The complete variable domain, with remaining parts taken from reference TRBV11-2 and TRBJ2-1, reads EAGVAQSPRYKIIEKRQSVAFWCNPISGHATLYWYQQILGQGPKLLIQFQNNGVVDDSQLPKDRFSAERLKGVDSTLKIQPAKLEDSAVYLCASSPLGAGLDEQFFGPGTRLTVL.

The chain carries TRBV30 and TRBJ1-3; maybe TRBD1 (5 bases). The CDR3 is 12 residues long. V dropped 2 bases and J dropped 11 bases, with 13 bases sitting between them. Germline V gene lookup returns CDR1 GTSNPN and CDR2 SVGIG (reference sequence). The CDR3, as DNA: TGTGCCTGGAGTCCGGGCCGAGGGGCCATATATTTT. The encoded protein is CAWSPGRGAIYF.

As regards this clonotype: This may come from a read error, since a much larger clone is one base off. The chain uses TRBV13 and TRBJ2-2; 13 nucleotides align to TRBD2. This CDR3 spans 16 amino acids. The germline V gene encodes CDR1 PRHDT and CDR2 FYEKMQ (reference sequence). CDR3 protein: CASSLGLAGIGGELVF. CDR3 sequence (DNA): TGTGCCAGCAGCCTGGGACTAGCGGGAATTGGCGGGGAGCTGGTTTTT.

This sequence joins TRBV18 and TRBJ2-2, with unresolved D. Trimming removed 5 bases at V and 2 bases at J, with 12 bases between. The CDR3 has 15 residues. CDR1 is KGHSH and CDR2 is LQKENI in the germline V gene. This CDR3 reads CASSASRVNTGELFF. The CDR3 DNA reads TGTGCCAGCTCAGCATCTCGGGTCAACACCGGGGAGCTGTTTTTT.

This clonotype was counted ten times or more. The chain couples TRBV2 to TRBJ1-1; D gene uncertain. This CDR3 region has 13 residues. The V gene's germline CDR1 is SNHLY and CDR2 FYNNEI. V was cut by 6 bases and J by 0 bases, with 8 bases left in between. Here the CDR3 reads CASRRIMNTEAFF. The CDR3 DNA is TGTGCCAGCAGGAGGATTATGAACACTGAAGCTTTCTTT.

This clonotype has only a few counts. This sequence joins TRBV7-2 and TRBJ1-2, with TRBD1 matching 7 bases. CDR1 is SGHTA and CDR2 is FQGNSA in the germline V gene. The CDR3 loop spans 15 amino acids. Trimming removed 3 bases from V and 2 bases from J; junction bases left unmatched: 6. The CDR3 DNA reads as TGTGCCAGCAGCTTTCAACAGGGGCCGAACTATGGCTACACCTTC. Translating it yields CASSFQQGPNYGYTF.